Detailed here is one T cell receptor (beta chain). Germline V CDR1 and CDR2: MGHRA, YSYEKL. The V gene end was trimmed by 1 base and the J gene end by 6 bases; junction bases not matched to a gene: 9. CDR3 length: 16 amino acids. This sample was included in a study of technical replicates of blood from a handful of donors. Profiled with immunoSEQ multiplex PCR; TCRdb holds only in-frame clones, not every one. The table lists 67,000 or so clones, 95% to 96% of them singletons. The TCR comes from a human donor in good health. The rearrangement links TRBV4-1 to TRBJ2-1, with 7 bases fitting TRBD1. Sequencing used T cells isolated from PBMCs. CDR3 region: CASSQGQDRRSNEQFF. As DNA, the CDR3 is TGCGCCAGCAGCCAAGGGCAGGACAGGAGGTCCAATGAGCAGTTCTTC.